Listed here are 5 T cell receptor beta chains from one sample, sequenced in a study of T-cell memory formation after mild COVID-19 (dated by TCRdb to 2020 to 2023). Libraries were constructed by 5' RACE. The sequencer listed for this sample is Illumina NovaSeq 6000. The public sequencing data were trimmed at Q25 with fastp and processed into clonotypes with MiXCR by TCRdb, which kept only in-frame beta chains. All rows with the same CDR3 protein become a single entry with the most common DNA and genes. The sample table records 550,000 to 700,000 distinct CDR3 sequences; 15% to 20% of these occur just once. The ten largest clones capture less than 10% of the sample. Material for sequencing was PBMCs or a T cell subset sorted from them (not recorded which). These receptors came from an adult woman who had mild COVID-19 (a few samples of this study predate the infection). The sample titles of this study are shuffled in the database, so cell type and time point are left out; the donor was told from shared clones.

The chain carries TRBV20-1 and TRBJ1-4; no definite D call. The CDR3 runs to 14 residues. Trimming cost V 3 bases and J 3 bases, with 11 bases left between them. Germline-derived CDR1 and CDR2 are DFQATT and SNEGSKA (reference sequence). DNA for the CDR3: TGCAGTGCTAGCAGGTACCGGGCTAATGAAAAACTGTTTTTT. Amino acid sequence: CSASRYRANEKLFF.

This clonotype came up a few times. The J gene is TRBJ2-3, the V gene TRBV12-3 or TRBV12-4; D ambiguous. The CDR3 has 15 amino acids. Trimming pared 7 bases from V and 1 base from J, leaving 15 bases between. CDR3 residues: CASTPRTDRTDTQYF. In nucleotides, the CDR3 is TGTGCCAGCACCCCACGGACGGACCGCACAGATACGCAGTATTTT.

The rearrangement joins TRBV20-1 to TRBJ1-5, with 8 bases identical to TRBD1. The CDR3 has 15 amino acids. Germline CDR1 reads DFQATT; CDR2 reads SNEGSKA (reference sequence). J gave up 4 bases and V 1 base, and 6 bases lay outside the gene matches. The CDR3 DNA reads as TGCAGTGCTAGAGTTCCCGACAGGGGTAATCAGCCCCAGCATTTT. Protein sequence: CSARVPDRGNQPQHF.

Note on this clonotype: One junction end does not reproduce the germline sequence, and a read error may be involved. V gene TRBV7-2 combines with J gene TRBJ2-7; D possibly corresponds to TRBD2 (5 bases). The germline gives CDR1 SGHTA, CDR2 FQGNSA. The CDR3 contains 12 residues. The CDR3 reads CASSFLAGRVDF. The CDR3 nucleotides are TGTGCCAGCAGCTTCCTAGCTGGGCGGGTAGACTTC. Variable domain in full (rest from reference TRBV7-2 and TRBJ2-7): GAGVSQSPSNKVTEKGKDVELRCDPISGHTALYWYRQSLGQGLEFLIYFQGNSAPDKSGLPSDRFSAERTGGSVSTLTIQRTQQEDSAVYLCASSFLAGRVDFGPGTRLTVT.

V and J are TRBV7-9 and TRBJ2-2; possibly TRBD2 for D (6 bases). The V gene lost 0 bases and the J gene lost 4 bases, with 12 bases spanning the gap. Germline CDR1 SEHNR, CDR2 FQNEAQ (reference sequence). The length of the CDR3 is 16 residues. CDR3 amino acids: CASSLAAGTVTGELFF. CDR3 nucleotides: TGTGCCAGCAGCTTAGCGGCGGGGACGGTCACCGGGGAGCTGTTTTTT.